This TCR beta chain was sequenced for a study of cytomegalovirus exposure and HLA in healthy donors. Study-wide results and limits: Across HLA loci, a later analysis found differing TCR association rates, with DRB1 most and HLA-C fewest. TCR beta chains numbering under 200 were designated cytomegalovirus-associated.

For this clone: What it binds is unknown.

Amplification used 60 Vbeta primers and 13 Jbeta primers. Measured with immunoSEQ multiplex PCR; TCRdb has only the in-frame clones, and not every one. Found here are about 92,000 clones, 84% of them singletons; the top ten hold about 5.6%. Germline CDR1 SGHNT, CDR2 YYREEE (reference sequence). V gave up 5 bases and J gave up 11 bases; unmatched junction bases: 14. The CDR3 loop spans 14 amino acids. The clonotype comes from a woman aged 18-29 years in good health and CMV-seropositive. Sequencing input: PBMCs. The chain combines TRBV5-4 with TRBJ1-1; 8 bases are shared with TRBD1. In DNA form, the CDR3 reads TGTGCCAGCAGTTTGCCTCAAGGACAGGGCGGCGCTTTCTTT. It encodes CASSLPQGQGGAFF.